This TCR beta chain appears in the sequencing data of a study of PD-L1 blockade in urothelial cancer. Clones were sequenced by immunoSEQ multiplex PCR, and TCRdb holds only the in-frame ones, with some missing. The sample has about 38,000 clones; roughly 90% are singletons. In germline, CDR1 is SNHLY, CDR2 FYNNEI. V was clipped by 5 bases and J by 8 bases; unmatched bases: 8. The CDR3 has 14 residues. The gene calls are TRBV2 and TRBJ2-5; 10 bases align to TRBD1. The sequencing used PBMCs, collected around atezolizumab (anti-PD-L1) treatment. The clonotype comes from an older man with urothelial cancer. The CDR3 loop is CASSLDRGRDTQYF. CDR3 nucleotide sequence: TGTGCCAGCAGTCTTGACAGGGGGCGAGACACCCAGTACTTC.